The 24 T cell receptor beta chains below come from one sample, sequenced in a study of cytomegalovirus exposure and HLA in healthy donors. The PCR was carried out with 60 Vbeta primers and 13 Jbeta primers. Generated by immunoSEQ multiplex PCR, the TCRdb table keeps only in-frame clones and is missing some. The sample has about 150,000 clones; approximately 88% are singletons. The material sequenced was PBMCs. These receptors all come from a boy aged 2 to 10 in good health and CMV-seronegative.

The chain combines TRBV4-3 with TRBJ1-2; D is ambiguous. The V end was cut by 0 bases, the J end by 7 bases, with 9 bases between. The germline gives CDR1 LGHNA, CDR2 YSLEER. The CDR3 is 13 residues long. The CDR3 here is CASSQDTEGGYTF. The CDR3, as DNA: TGCGCCAGCAGCCAAGATACGGAGGGTGGCTACACCTTC.

The V call is TRBV5-1, the J call TRBJ1-4; the D is unclear. Trimming stripped 2 bases from V and 3 bases from J, with 5 bases between. The germline V gene encodes CDR1 SGHRS and CDR2 YFSETQ. This CDR3 has 13 amino acids. The CDR3 loop reads CASSLQPNEKLFF. CDR3 bases: TGCGCCAGCAGCTTACAGCCTAATGAAAAACTGTTTTTT.

CDR3 nucleotide sequence: TGTGCCAGCAGCAAAGCGCGGGCAGGGGTGGAGGATAGCAATCAGCCCCAGCATTTT. Translating it yields CASSKARAGVEDSNQPQHF. This sequence joins TRBV21-1 and TRBJ1-5; TRBD1 reflects the table's D call only, with no check against the DNA. TRBV21-1 is recorded as a pseudogene. The CDR3 is made up of 19 amino acids.

This rearrangement joins TRBV13 to TRBJ2-3, with D possibly matching TRBD1 (5 bases). Trimming shortened V by 6 bases and J by 2 bases, and 12 bases separated the two germline ends. Germline CDR1 reads PRHDT; CDR2 reads FYEKMQ (reference sequence). The CDR3 length is 14 residues. The CDR3 spells CASSSRQITDTQYF. The CDR3, as DNA: TGTGCCAGCAGTTCTCGACAGATCACAGATACGCAGTATTTT.

The chain links TRBV6-1 to TRBJ2-1, with 9 bases lining up with TRBD2. The length of the CDR3 is 13 residues. Germline CDR1 and CDR2: MNHNS and SASEGT. Germline trimming cut 1 base from V and 10 bases from J; bases unmatched to any gene: 2. CDR3 protein: CASSEGLAGEQFF. The CDR3 coding sequence is TGTGCCAGCAGTGAAGGTCTAGCGGGAGAGCAGTTCTTC.

This chain joins TRBV30 and TRBJ1-6; weak D call: TRBD1 (5 bases). There are 15 residues in the CDR3. V lost 4 bases and J 4 bases, leaving 14 bases between the germline ends. CDR1 and CDR2 from the germline V gene are GTSNPN and SVGIG (reference sequence). CDR3 nucleotide sequence: TGTGCCTGGACTGTAAGGGACTTGTATAATTCACCCCTCCACTTT. As protein: CAWTVRDLYNSPLHF.

The chain links TRBV5-1 to TRBJ2-7; 7 bases map to TRBD1. V was clipped by 1 base and J by 2 bases; unmatched bases: 6. CDR3 length: 15 residues. Germline lookup yields CDR1 SGHRS and CDR2 YFSETQ. The CDR3, as DNA: TGCGCCAGCAGCTTGAGGAGGACAGGTACCTACGAGCAGTACTTC. The encoded protein is CASSLRRTGTYEQYF.

The rearrangement uses TRBV13 and TRBJ2-5; D gene ambiguous. The germline V gene encodes CDR1 PRHDT and CDR2 FYEKMQ (reference sequence). The length of the CDR3 is 16 residues. The V end was cut by 4 bases, the J end by 2 bases, with 17 bases between. The CDR3 loop is CASSSVEEGWQETQYF. In nucleotides, the CDR3 is TGTGCCAGCAGCTCAGTAGAGGAAGGTTGGCAAGAGACCCAGTACTTC.

V gene TRBV7-8 combines with J gene TRBJ1-1, with unresolved D. Trimming cost V 1 base and J 3 bases, with 9 bases left between them. The germline gives CDR1 SGHVS, CDR2 FQNEAQ. This CDR3 region has 14 residues. CDR3 coding DNA: TGTGCCAGCAGCTTAGGGAGCACGGACACTGAAGCTTTCTTT. It encodes CASSLGSTDTEAFF.

This clone was picked up one time. This rearrangement joins TRBV6-1 to TRBJ2-4; 7 bases line up with TRBD2. Germline V gives CDR1 MNHNS, CDR2 SASEGT. J gave up 0 bases and V 4 bases, and 9 bases lay outside the gene matches. The CDR3 sequence is 17 residues long. This chain's CDR3 is CASSGGGLFLAKNIQYF. DNA for the CDR3: TGTGCCAGCAGTGGGGGGGGTCTATTTCTAGCCAAAAACATTCAGTACTTC.

The table lists this clone with a count of one. This sequence joins TRBV25-1 and TRBJ2-3; 8 nucleotides align to TRBD2. Trimming removed 3 bases from V and 6 bases from J; junction bases left unmatched: 11. The CDR3 is 16 residues long. Germline-derived CDR1 and CDR2 are MGHDK and SYGVNS. The CDR3 DNA reads TGTGCCAGCAGTGATGGTGGCCTAGCGGGTTTCGATACGCAGTATTTT. Translation: CASSDGGLAGFDTQYF.

The rearrangement uses TRBV7-2 and TRBJ2-5, with 10 bases fitting TRBD2. The junction had 11 bases not matched to a gene; V was cut back by 5 bases and J by 5 bases. The germline V gene encodes CDR1 SGHTA and CDR2 FQGNSA. The CDR3 totals 16 residues. CDR3 sequence (DNA): TGTGCCAGCAGCATCGGTAGCGGGAGGAGGGTGGAGACCCAGTACTTC. It translates to CASSIGSGRRVETQYF.

This chain joins TRBV6-4 and TRBJ2-3; 8 nucleotides match TRBD2. The CDR3 runs to 15 residues. V lost 4 bases and J lost 5; bases outside the gene matches: 8. CDR1 and CDR2 from the germline V gene are MRHNA and SNTAGT. The CDR3 protein is CASSANGGAVDTQYF. CDR3 DNA sequence: TGTGCCAGCAGTGCGAACGGGGGGGCCGTAGATACGCAGTATTTT.

The rearrangement links TRBV6-5 to TRBJ2-7; maybe TRBD2 (5 bases). V gave up 2 bases and J gave up 6 bases, with 11 bases separating them. The germline gives CDR1 MNHEY, CDR2 SVGAGI. CDR3 length equals 13 residues. The CDR3 nucleotides are TGTGCCAGCAGTTACGGGGTCGAGGGCGAGCAGTACGTC. Residues: CASSYGVEGEQYV.

V is TRBV19 and J is TRBJ1-1, with TRBD1 matching 10 bases. Germline V CDR1 and CDR2: LNHDA, SQIVND (reference sequence). The CDR3 consists of 14 residues. V was pared by 3 bases and J by 6 bases, with 4 bases of the junction left unmatched. CDR3 region: CASSIQGTGAEAFF. The CDR3, as DNA: TGTGCCAGTAGTATTCAGGGGACAGGGGCTGAAGCTTTCTTT.

This clone was recorded a few times. The rearrangement uses TRBV7-9 and TRBJ1-2, with 9 bases lining up with TRBD1. V trimming: 1 base; J trimming: 8 bases; junction bases outside the gene matches: 8. This CDR3 contains 15 residues. Looked up from germline, CDR1 is SEHNR and CDR2 is FQNEAQ (reference sequence). The CDR3 loop reads CASSLVGRTGDGYTF. CDR3 in DNA: TGTGCCAGCAGCTTAGTAGGGAGGACAGGGGACGGCTACACCTTC. The variable domain in full, with the rest retrieved from reference TRBV7-9 and TRBJ1-2, is DTGVSQNPRHKITKRGQNVTFRCDPISEHNRLYWYRQTLGQGPEFLTYFQNEAQLEKSRLLSDRFSAERPKGSFSTLEIQRTEQGDSAMYLCASSLVGRTGDGYTFGSGTRLTVV.

As regards this clone: As the CDR3 is not closed by the conserved phenylalanine or tryptophan, this likely results from a read error. J is TRBJ1-6 and V is TRBV6-1, with TRBD1 matching 7 bases. V gave up 1 base and J gave up 7 bases; unmatched junction bases: 4. The germline CDR1 and CDR2 sequences are MNHNS and SASEGT. The CDR3 loop spans 15 amino acids. In DNA form, the CDR3 reads TGTGCCAGCAGTGAAGGGGGGACAGCCAATTCACCCCTCCACCTT. Translation: CASSEGGTANSPLHL.

The J gene is TRBJ2-3, the V gene TRBV11-2; 8 bases match TRBD1. The germline V gene has CDR1 SGHAT and CDR2 FQNNGV. CDR3 length equals 17 residues. Losses at the gene ends were 4 bases for V and 8 bases for J; bases not matched to a gene: 17. Written as DNA, the CDR3 is TGTGCCAGCAGCTCGTGGGAACAGGGGGTTTCATCAGCTACGCAGTATTTT. Protein sequence: CASSSWEQGVSSATQYF.

V usage is TRBV30 and J usage is TRBJ2-7; 11 bases are a match to TRBD1. There are 15 residues in the CDR3. Trimming cost V 0 bases and J 3 bases; bases outside gene matches: 4. The germline CDR1 and CDR2 sequences are GTSNPN and SVGIG (reference sequence). In DNA, the CDR3 is TGTGCCTGGAGTGTACCGGGGACAGGGGGCTACGAGCAGTACTTC. The encoded protein is CAWSVPGTGGYEQYF.

The chain joins TRBV29-1 to TRBJ2-4, with 9 bases that match TRBD2. The CDR3 spans 16 residues. Germline trimming cut 0 bases from V and 3 bases from J; bases unmatched to any gene: 6. Germline V gene data show CDR1 as SQVTM and CDR2 as ANQGSEA. CDR3 residues: CSVEEVAGVGKNIQYF. CDR3 nucleotide sequence: TGCAGCGTTGAAGAAGTAGCGGGAGTAGGCAAAAACATTCAGTACTTC.

The rearrangement uses TRBV6-5 and TRBJ2-5; TRBD1 matches at 7 bases. Trimming at V came to 0 bases and at J to 2 bases, leaving 6 bases not matched to a gene. The germline V gene has CDR1 MNHEY and CDR2 SVGAGI. This CDR3 has 16 amino acids. The CDR3 reads CASSYSGTAVQETQYF. Here the CDR3 DNA reads TGTGCCAGCAGTTACTCCGGGACAGCGGTTCAAGAGACCCAGTACTTC.

This chain links TRBV5-1 with TRBJ2-1; 8 positions agree with TRBD2. The germline gives CDR1 SGHRS, CDR2 YFSETQ. After removal of 0 bases from V and 8 bases from J, the junction contained 7 bases not matched to a gene. The CDR3 spans 15 residues. CDR3: CASSLDGLASDEQFF. The CDR3 bases are TGCGCCAGCAGCTTGGATGGACTAGCTTCGGATGAGCAGTTCTTC.

V usage is TRBV5-1 and J usage is TRBJ2-3; D is perhaps TRBD2 (7 bases). Trimming removed 2 bases at V and 3 bases at J, with 13 bases between. The CDR3 runs to 15 residues. Germline CDR1 reads SGHRS; CDR2 reads YFSETQ. The CDR3 DNA is TGCGCCAGCAGCTTACCCAGCGGGACAACAGATACGCAGTATTTT. Translation: CASSLPSGTTDTQYF.

This chain connects TRBV11-2 to TRBJ2-3; 12 bases line up with TRBD2. The V segment lost 5 bases and the J segment 2 bases; nucleotides outside the gene matches: 5. CDR1 and CDR2 (germline): SGHAT, FQNNGV. The CDR3 runs 16 residues. The CDR3 DNA reads as TGTGCCAGCAGCCCCCGGACTAGCGGGACCACAGATACGCAGTATTTT. Its protein is CASSPRTSGTTDTQYF. Full variable domain (outside the CDR3, taken from reference TRBV11-2 and TRBJ2-3): EAGVAQSPRYKIIEKRQSVAFWCNPISGHATLYWYQQILGQGPKLLIQFQNNGVVDDSQLPKDRFSAERLKGVDSTLKIQPAKLEDSAVYLCASSPRTSGTTDTQYFGPGTRLTVL.